The clone carrying this T cell receptor (beta chain) showed up just once. The CDR3 contains 14 residues. The ends were cut back, 6 bases at V and 6 bases at J, with 12 bases in the middle. Germline loops: CDR1 SNHLY, CDR2 FYNNEI. This record belongs to a study of blood T cell repertoires in COVID-19. Study at large: Some COVID-19 samples were acute and others convalescent; all came from the United States, Italy and Spain. Nucleic acid was either cDNA or gDNA, and it came from T cells, B-cell-depleted T cells, or PBMCs.

In the study's own analysis: Reference gene primer amplification gave nucleated cell count estimates. The data were produced by immunoSEQ multiplex PCR, yet TCRdb's version contains in-frame clones alone and is incomplete. V and J calls and clone size are copied from that table; D and trimming were computed from the DNA. The data show 300,000 to 400,000 clones, around nine tenths seen once. The chain carries TRBV2 and TRBJ1-6; possible D gene TRBD1, 5 bases. The sample taken for sequencing was peripheral blood. The sequence derives from a man aged 50 or older with active or convalescent COVID-19. CDR3 sequence: CASRTPGGNSPLHF. DNA of the CDR3: TGTGCCAGCAGGACACCCGGGGGTAATTCACCCCTCCACTTT.